The clone carrying this T cell receptor (beta chain) was counted at least ten times. The same CDR3 is also encoded by other DNA sequences in this sample. This entry comes from a study of shared clonotypes between healthy human individuals. This was a deep-level run. For every subset, genomic DNA was evenly distributed across several immunoSEQ plates. The team ran DNA from unsorted PBMCs on ten immunoSEQ deep assay plates for sequencing. The table came from immunoSEQ multiplex PCR; TCRdb's copy has only in-frame clones and leaves some out. The repertoire has hundreds of thousands of clones, roughly 79% of them found once; the top ten carry 12%. Germline V gene lookup returns CDR1 SEHNR and CDR2 FQNEAQ (reference sequence). The CDR3 sequence is 14 residues long. V lost 4 bases, J lost 5 bases, and 5 bases stayed unmatched.

Material for sequencing was PBMCs. This TCR was sampled from a woman aged 40 to 50 in good health. Some clones in this sample may be carry-over from other donors' samples. V and J are TRBV7-9 and TRBJ2-5; 9 nucleotides line up with TRBD1. CDR3 loop: CASSSITGGETQYF. The CDR3 bases are TGTGCCAGCAGCTCCATCACAGGGGGCGAGACCCAGTACTTC.